A single sample is the source of the 18 T cell receptor beta chains below, sequenced in a study of shared clonotypes between healthy human individuals. Some clones are missing from TCRdb's copy, which holds only in-frame ones; the method was immunoSEQ multiplex PCR. The table has approximately 980,000 clones, 70% to 85% seen once. The sample taken for sequencing was memory CD4+ T cells sorted from blood. Subset indicated: CD45RA-negative fraction. The receptors derive from a man younger than 30 in good health.

V and J are TRBV6-4 and TRBJ1-1; D is unresolved. The CDR3 is 13 amino acids. Germline lookup yields CDR1 MRHNA and CDR2 SNTAGT. Trimming took 4 bases from V and 0 from J, leaving 6 bases between them. CDR3 region: CASSVDMNTEAFF. CDR3 DNA sequence: TGTGCCAGCAGTGTTGATATGAACACTGAAGCTTTCTTT.

This clone was detected only once. The chain employs TRBV2 and TRBJ2-7, with TRBD1 matching over 11 bases. The CDR3 is made up of 14 amino acids. The trim removed 8 bases at V and 0 bases at J, leaving 3 bases unmatched. Germline V gene data show CDR1 as SNHLY and CDR2 as FYNNEI. The CDR3 is CASDGQGASYEQYF. CDR3 coding DNA: TGTGCCAGCGATGGACAGGGGGCCTCCTACGAGCAGTACTTC.

This rearrangement joins TRBV5-1 to TRBJ1-1; D call uncertain. CDR1 and CDR2 from the germline V gene are SGHRS and YFSETQ. Trimming cost V 4 bases and J 2 bases, with 9 bases left between them. This CDR3 is 13 amino acids long. CDR3 DNA: TGCGCCAGCAGCCCCCAACACAACACTGAAGCTTTCTTT. Translated, it gives CASSPQHNTEAFF. Based on the CDR3 plus reference TRBV5-1 and TRBJ1-1, the full variable domain is KAGVTQTPRYLIKTRGQQVTLSCSPISGHRSVSWYQQTPGQGLQFLFEYFSETQRNKGNFPGRFSGRQFSNSRSEMNVSTLELGDSALYLCASSPQHNTEAFFGQGTRLTVV.

The V and J genes are TRBV21-1 and TRBJ1-6. TRBV21-1 is reported as a pseudogene. The CDR3 runs 14 residues. In DNA form, the CDR3 reads TGTGCCAGCAGCAAATTAATTCGGCGTGGACCCCTCCACTTT. Encoded protein: CASSKLIRRGPLHF.

The rearrangement joins TRBV4-3 to TRBJ1-1; D uncertain. The CDR3 has 14 amino acids. V was trimmed by 1 base and J by 2 bases, leaving 8 bases between them. Germline V gene sequence: CDR1 LGHNA, CDR2 YSLEER. CDR3 amino acids: CASSQGQTNTEAFF. CDR3 DNA: TGCGCCAGCAGCCAAGGACAAACCAACACTGAAGCTTTCTTT.

This chain connects TRBV11-2 to TRBJ1-4; D gene ambiguous. CDR3 length equals 14 residues. Germline lookup yields CDR1 SGHAT and CDR2 FQNNGV. V gave up 5 bases and J gave up 6 bases, with 13 bases separating them. The DNA of the CDR3 is TGTGCCAGCAGCCACCCCGGAGCCGATGAAAAACTGTTTTTT. This encodes CASSHPGADEKLFF.

This chain joins TRBV7-9 and TRBJ1-4; the D gene is possibly TRBD1 (6 bases). The CDR3 has 15 residues. Germline CDR1 is SEHNR and CDR2 is FQNEAQ (reference sequence). Between the trimmed V and J ends, which lost 1 base and 7 bases, there was a span of 13 bases. The CDR3 coding sequence is TGTGCCAGCAGCTTAGAGGCGGGGGGCTCTGAAAAACTGTTTTTT. Protein: CASSLEAGGSEKLFF.

The chain has TRBV6-6 and TRBJ2-5, with 8 bases matching TRBD2. Germline loops: CDR1 MNHNY, CDR2 SVGAGI (reference sequence). This CDR3 is 14 amino acids long. The V segment lost 5 bases and the J segment 1 base; nucleotides outside the gene matches: 3. The CDR3 DNA follows: TGTGCCAGCAGTCTTAGCGGGGTCCAAGAGACCCAGTACTTC. Translation gives CASSLSGVQETQYF.

The CDR3 DNA follows: TGTGCCAGCAGCCCGACAGGTTTTTATGGCTACACCTTC. This sequence encodes CASSPTGFYGYTF. The J gene is TRBJ1-2, the V gene TRBV6-5; tentatively, D is TRBD1 (6 bases). Per germline, CDR1 MNHEY and CDR2 SVGAGI. This CDR3 is built from 13 residues. Trimming removed 6 bases at V and 5 bases at J, with 13 bases between.

This clone showed up just a few times. The chain joins TRBV6-5 to TRBJ1-2; no reliable D call. This CDR3 has 11 amino acids. The germline gives CDR1 MNHEY, CDR2 SVGAGI. Trimming pared 7 bases from V and 7 bases from J, leaving 10 bases between. DNA of the CDR3: TGTGCCAGCAAGGCTCTTGGTGGCTACACCTTC. The encoded protein is CASKALGGYTF.

This clone was recorded once. V is TRBV6-5 and J is TRBJ1-1; weak D call: TRBD1 (5 bases). The CDR3 spans 15 residues. V lost 4 bases and J lost 1, with 13 bases in between. Germline CDR1 and CDR2: MNHEY and SVGAGI. CDR3 protein: CASSSRTKTNTEAFF. CDR3 nucleotide sequence: TGTGCCAGCAGTTCCCGGACAAAGACGAACACTGAAGCTTTCTTT.

This clone appeared once. The chain couples TRBV6-1 to TRBJ2-7, with 11 bases identical to TRBD1. Germline V gives CDR1 MNHNS, CDR2 SASEGT. The trim removed 5 bases at V and 3 bases at J, leaving 3 bases unmatched. CDR3 length equals 14 residues. Here the CDR3 reads CASSRTGGIYEQYF. CDR3 in DNA: TGTGCCAGCAGTCGGACAGGGGGCATCTACGAGCAGTACTTC.

About this clone: Other nucleotide sequences from this sample produce the same CDR3. The chain has TRBV30 and TRBJ2-5; a possible D gene is TRBD2 (5 bases). Germline V gene sequence: CDR1 GTSNPN, CDR2 SVGIG (reference sequence). Trimming removed 1 base from V and 0 bases from J, with 6 bases in between. The CDR3 loop spans 13 amino acids. The CDR3 nucleotides are TGTGCCTGGAGTGGCGGGTACCAAGAGACCCAGTACTTC. Translation gives CAWSGGYQETQYF.

This clone was observed a few times. The chain has TRBV18 and TRBJ1-4; D is ambiguous. CDR3 length equals 13 residues. V was shortened by 10 bases and J by 3 bases, with 12 bases between the two germline ends. The germline V gene has CDR1 KGHSH and CDR2 LQKENI. For the CDR3, the DNA is TGTGCCACACACGTGGGAGCTAATGAAAAACTGTTTTTT. This translates into CATHVGANEKLFF.

The genes are TRBV5-1 and TRBJ2-3; either TRBD1 or TRBD2 may fit D (5 bases each). Trimming left V 3 bases short and J 2 bases short, with 16 bases between. Germline CDR1 is SGHRS and CDR2 is YFSETQ. The CDR3 has 16 residues. CDR3 bases: TGCGCCAGCAGCTCCGGGACGCAGACTTCCACAGATACGCAGTATTTT. Protein: CASSSGTQTSTDTQYF.

This clone has a count of ten or more. The chain is built from TRBV29-1 and TRBJ1-2; D not resolved. V was pared by 6 bases and J by 4 bases, with 9 bases between. The germline V gene has CDR1 SQVTM and CDR2 ANQGSEA. This CDR3 is built from 11 residues. This CDR3 is CSVAVAYGYTF. In nucleotides, the CDR3 is TGCAGCGTCGCGGTGGCCTATGGCTACACCTTC.

There are a few counts of this clone. The V gene is TRBV4-2, the J gene TRBJ1-2; D remains ambiguous. Trimming stripped 0 bases from V and 1 base from J, with 9 bases between. The CDR3 runs 15 residues. Germline V gives CDR1 LGHNA, CDR2 YNFKEQ. The CDR3 DNA follows: TGTGCCAGCAGCCAAGATTACGGCAGTAACTATGGCTACACCTTC. Its protein product is CASSQDYGSNYGYTF.

The gene calls are TRBV6-5 and TRBJ2-7, with no clear D. The germline V and J ends were trimmed by 2 bases and 3 bases, with 11 bases remaining between them. The CDR3 is made up of 14 amino acids. Germline CDR1 reads MNHEY; CDR2 reads SVGAGI. CDR3: CASSYLGLDYEQYF. CDR3 bases: TGTGCCAGCAGTTACCTGGGCCTGGACTACGAGCAGTACTTC.